This T cell receptor beta chain was profiled in a study of blood T cell repertoires in COVID-19. TCRdb keeps only in-frame clones here, not all; method: immunoSEQ multiplex PCR. Altogether about 150,000 clones are present, around 84% being singletons, with the ten largest covering less than 10%. CDR1 is KGHSH, CDR2 LQKENI, per germline. CDR3 length equals 12 residues. V was trimmed by 2 bases and J by 4 bases, leaving 5 bases between them. This clonotype was sampled from a woman between 55 and 75 years old with COVID-19, enrolled during active disease. What was sequenced was peripheral blood. This chain joins TRBV18 and TRBJ1-1, with D unresolved. DNA of the CDR3: TGTGCCAGCTCACCATTCGGCACTGAAGCTTTCTTT. Amino acid sequence: CASSPFGTEAFF.